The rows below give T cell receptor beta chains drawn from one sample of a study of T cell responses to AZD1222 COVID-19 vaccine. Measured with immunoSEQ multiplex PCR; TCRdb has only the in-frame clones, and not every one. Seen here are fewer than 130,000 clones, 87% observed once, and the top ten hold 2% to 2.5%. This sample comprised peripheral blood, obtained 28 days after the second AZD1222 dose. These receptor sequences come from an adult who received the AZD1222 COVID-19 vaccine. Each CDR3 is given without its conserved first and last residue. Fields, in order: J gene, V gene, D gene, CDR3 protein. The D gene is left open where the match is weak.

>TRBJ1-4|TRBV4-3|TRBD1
ASSLETGTGEEKLF
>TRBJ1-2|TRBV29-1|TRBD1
SVRLLHRGSYGYT
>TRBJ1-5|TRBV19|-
ASRRTRTASNQPQH
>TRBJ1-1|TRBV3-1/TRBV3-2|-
ASSHVWGKTEAF
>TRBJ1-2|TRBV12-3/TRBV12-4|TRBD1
ASNTGGDGYT
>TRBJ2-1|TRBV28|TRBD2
ASSKTSGRSDEQF
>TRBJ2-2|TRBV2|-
ASTHEGLNTGELF
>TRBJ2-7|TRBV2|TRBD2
ASSALAGEFEQY
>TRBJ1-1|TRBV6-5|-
ASSQKGTVNTEAF
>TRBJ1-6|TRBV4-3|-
ASSQDSSYNSPLH
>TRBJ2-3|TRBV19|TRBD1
ASTTGGPGDTQY
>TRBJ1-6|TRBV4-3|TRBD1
ASSQFRTGRNSPLH
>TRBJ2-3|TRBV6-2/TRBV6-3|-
ASSYSPREVTDTQY
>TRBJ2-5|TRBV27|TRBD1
ASSPYGGPTGAKETQY
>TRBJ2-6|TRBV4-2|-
ASSQDEGAGANVLT
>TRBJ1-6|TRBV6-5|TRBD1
ASTVTGGNSPLH
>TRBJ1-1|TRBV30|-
AWSVWGDTEAF
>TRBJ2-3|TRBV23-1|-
AGPCSVTDTQY
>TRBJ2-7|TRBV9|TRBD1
ASSGPGQGASEQY
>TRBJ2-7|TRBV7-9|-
ASSLAFAGVEEQY
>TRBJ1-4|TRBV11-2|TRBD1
ASSSQGYNEKLF
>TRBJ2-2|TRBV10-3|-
AISDPANPGELF
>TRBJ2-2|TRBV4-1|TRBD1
ASSQRGLGTGELF
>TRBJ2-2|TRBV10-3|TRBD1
AIRYRGNTGELF
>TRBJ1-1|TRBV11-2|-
ASSLAGDTEAF
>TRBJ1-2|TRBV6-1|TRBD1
ASSEKGGRGYT